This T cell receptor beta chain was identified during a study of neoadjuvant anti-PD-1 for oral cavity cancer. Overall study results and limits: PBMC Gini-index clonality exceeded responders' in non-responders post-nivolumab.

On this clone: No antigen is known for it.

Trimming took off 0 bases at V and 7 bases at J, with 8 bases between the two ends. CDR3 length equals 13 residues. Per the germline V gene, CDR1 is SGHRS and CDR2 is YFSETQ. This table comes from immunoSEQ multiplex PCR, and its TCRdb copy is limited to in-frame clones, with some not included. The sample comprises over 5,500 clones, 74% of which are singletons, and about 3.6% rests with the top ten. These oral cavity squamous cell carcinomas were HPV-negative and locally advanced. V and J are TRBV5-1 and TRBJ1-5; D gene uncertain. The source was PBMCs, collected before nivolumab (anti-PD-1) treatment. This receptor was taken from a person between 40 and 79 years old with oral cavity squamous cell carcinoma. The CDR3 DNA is TGCGCCAGCAGCTTGGGTGGTGGCCAGCCCCAGCATTTT. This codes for CASSLGGGQPQHF. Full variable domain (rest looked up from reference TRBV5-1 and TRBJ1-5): KAGVTQTPRYLIKTRGQQVTLSCSPISGHRSVSWYQQTPGQGLQFLFEYFSETQRNKGNFPGRFSGRQFSNSRSEMNVSTLELGDSALYLCASSLGGGQPQHFGDGTRLSIL.